This entry lists 24 T cell receptor beta chains sequenced from one sample in a study of blood T cell repertoires in COVID-19 (dated by TCRdb to 2019 to 2021). The library was obtained by the immunoSEQ multiplex PCR assay. In its TCRdb copy, this immuneACCESS table keeps in-frame sequences only and misses some clones. Where compared with another copy, unresolved V genes explain less than half of these, and the others have no known cause. This sample has about 250,000 clones in its table, and less than 90% of those were observed once. 2.5% to 3.5% of the sample comes from the top ten. Material: PBMCs or T cells enriched from blood (not recorded which). The receptors originated from a woman aged 50 to 60 who had recovered from COVID-19.

The rearrangement uses TRBV27 and TRBJ2-1, with TRBD2 matching over 7 bases. The CDR3 is 16 residues long. After removal of 6 bases from V and 4 bases from J, the junction contained 12 bases not matched to a gene. Germline CDR1 is MNHEY and CDR2 is SMNVEV (reference sequence). The CDR3 here is CASSTRSGERYNEQFF. CDR3 bases: TGTGCCAGCAGCACACGAAGCGGGGAACGATACAATGAGCAGTTCTTC.

V usage is TRBV30 and J usage is TRBJ1-4, with 8 bases identical to TRBD1. V was pared by 2 bases and J by 5 bases, with 13 bases of the junction left unmatched. Germline CDR1 is GTSNPN and CDR2 is SVGIG (reference sequence). The CDR3 contains 17 residues. CDR3 DNA: TGTGCCTGGAGTCCACCTTCCCGGACAGGGAAAAATGAAAAACTGTTTTTT. Translated: CAWSPPSRTGKNEKLFF.

The genes are TRBV28 and TRBJ1-5; D is perhaps TRBD1 (5 bases). This CDR3 contains 15 residues. With 2 bases removed from V and 3 bases from J, the gap between germline ends came to 11 bases. Germline CDR1 and CDR2: MDHEN and SYDVKM. The DNA for the CDR3 is TGTGCCAGCAGTTTACGGGCAGGGATCAATCAGCCCCAGCATTTT. Its translation is CASSLRAGINQPQHF.

The chain recombines TRBV11-2 with TRBJ1-1; D perhaps matches TRBD1 (5 bases). The CDR3 totals 15 residues. Trimming stripped 5 bases from V and 1 base from J, with 14 bases between. Germline V gene sequence: CDR1 SGHAT, CDR2 FQNNGV. The CDR3 DNA sequence: TGTGCCAGCAGCGGGAGGGTCGGACAGAACACTGAAGCTTTCTTT. Residues: CASSGRVGQNTEAFF.

This clone appeared a single time. The rearrangement links TRBV18 to TRBJ2-1; TRBD1 might be the D (6 bases). The V and J ends lost 1 base and 7 bases respectively, with 14 bases between them. The germline V gene has CDR1 KGHSH and CDR2 LQKENI. The CDR3 spans 15 residues. The CDR3 protein is CASSPQRQGQNEQFF. The CDR3 DNA follows: TGTGCCAGCTCACCACAAAGGCAGGGGCAGAATGAGCAGTTCTTC.

The chain uses TRBV18 and TRBJ1-4; D call uncertain. Per germline, CDR1 KGHSH and CDR2 LQKENI. The CDR3 sequence is 14 residues long. V gave up 3 bases and J gave up 4 bases, with 9 bases separating them. The CDR3 protein is CASSPQANNEKLFF. The CDR3 DNA is TGTGCCAGCTCACCCCAGGCAAATAATGAAAAACTGTTTTTT.

The chain links TRBV5-4 to TRBJ2-5; TRBD2 matches at 7 bases. This CDR3 has 15 amino acids. Germline CDR1 and CDR2: SGHNT and YYREEE (reference sequence). V lost 4 bases and J lost 4; bases outside the gene matches: 10. CDR3 sequence reads: CASSRTSERGETQYF. CDR3 nucleotide sequence: TGTGCCAGCAGCCGCACTAGCGAGAGGGGAGAGACCCAGTACTTC.

The V call is TRBV5-1, the J call TRBJ1-1; D gene ambiguous. This CDR3 contains 13 residues. The V and J ends lost 2 bases and 3 bases respectively, with 8 bases between them. Germline CDR1 is SGHRS and CDR2 is YFSETQ. CDR3 in DNA: TGCGCCAGCAGCTTCGGCGGAGACACTGAAGCTTTCTTT. Its translation is CASSFGGDTEAFF.

Only one count was recorded for this clone. The chain recombines TRBV7-9 with TRBJ2-1; 7 nucleotides agree with TRBD1. This CDR3 spans 14 amino acids. Germline CDR1 and CDR2: SEHNR and FQNEAQ (reference sequence). V trimming: 1 base; J trimming: 4 bases; junction bases outside the gene matches: 1. Here the CDR3 DNA reads TGTGCCAGCAGCTTAGGACAGGGATACAATGAGCAGTTCTTC. This sequence encodes CASSLGQGYNEQFF.

This clone appeared a single time. This rearrangement joins TRBV29-1 to TRBJ2-7; D may be TRBD1 (6 bases). V was shortened by 4 bases and J by 1 base, with 17 bases between the two germline ends. This CDR3 comprises 15 residues. Germline V gene lookup returns CDR1 SQVTM and CDR2 ANQGSEA. The CDR3 region is CSVVTARGESYEQYF. Written as DNA, the CDR3 is TGCAGCGTTGTAACGGCCAGGGGTGAGTCCTACGAGCAGTACTTC.

The chain uses TRBV12-5 and TRBJ1-1; 11 bases agree with TRBD1. V was clipped by 6 bases and J by 10 bases; unmatched bases: 10. The CDR3 consists of 14 residues. Germline V gene lookup returns CDR1 LGHNT and CDR2 FRNRAP. This CDR3 reads CASGLGQGANVAFF. The CDR3 DNA reads TGTGCTAGTGGCCTCGGACAGGGGGCGAACGTAGCTTTCTTT.

The chain recombines TRBV4-2 with TRBJ2-7; 9 positions match TRBD2. The CDR3 runs 17 residues. Germline CDR1 and CDR2: LGHNA and YNFKEQ. The V segment lost 4 bases and the J segment 3 bases; nucleotides outside the gene matches: 13. The CDR3 reads CASSPKAGGLGGYEQYF. As DNA, the CDR3 is TGTGCCAGCAGCCCTAAGGCGGGAGGGCTTGGGGGCTACGAGCAGTACTTC.

V is TRBV11-2 and J is TRBJ1-5, with D possibly being TRBD1 (5 bases). Germline CDR1 reads SGHAT; CDR2 reads FQNNGV. The CDR3 extends over 16 amino acids. Between the trimmed V and J ends, which lost 2 bases and 1 base, there was a span of 12 bases. The CDR3 bases are TGTGCCAGCAGCTTAAGGTCGGACAAGAGCAATCAGCCCCAGCATTTT. As protein: CASSLRSDKSNQPQHF.

The chain employs TRBV7-2 and TRBJ2-3, with D possibly being TRBD2 (5 bases). The CDR3 has 16 amino acids. Trimming cost V 2 bases and J 2 bases, with 14 bases left between them. Germline CDR1 SGHTA, CDR2 FQGNSA. This CDR3 is CASSLNRGRITDTQYF. CDR3 sequence (DNA): TGTGCCAGCAGCTTAAATCGGGGTCGGATCACAGATACGCAGTATTTT.

The rearrangement joins TRBV5-1 to TRBJ2-6, with a possible D match to TRBD1 (5 bases). Germline V gene data show CDR1 as SGHRS and CDR2 as YFSETQ. This CDR3 spans 18 amino acids. V was pared by 0 bases and J by 0 bases, with 13 bases between. This CDR3 is CASSLEGIASSGANVLTF. In DNA form, the CDR3 reads TGCGCCAGCAGCTTGGAGGGGATTGCCAGCTCTGGGGCCAACGTCCTGACTTTC.

The chain joins TRBV5-1 to TRBJ1-1; TRBD1 matches 9 bases. After removal of 0 bases from V and 12 bases from J, the junction contained 3 bases not matched to a gene. Germline V lookup: CDR1 SGHRS, CDR2 YFSETQ. This CDR3 is 12 amino acids long. This CDR3 is CASSLAGQGTFF. In nucleotides, the CDR3 is TGCGCCAGCAGCTTGGCAGGACAGGGGACTTTCTTT.

The sample holds a few counts of this clone. V gene TRBV14 combines with J gene TRBJ1-6; D is unresolved. Trimming took off 0 bases at V and 7 bases at J, with 4 bases between the two ends. Germline V gene data show CDR1 as SGHDN and CDR2 as FVKESK. The CDR3 sequence is 13 residues long. For the CDR3, the DNA is TGTGCCAGCAGCCAAGATTCAAATTCACCCCTCCACTTT. Its protein is CASSQDSNSPLHF.

The J gene is TRBJ1-1, the V gene TRBV28; 7 nucleotides line up with TRBD1. J gave up 2 bases and V 6 bases, and 9 bases lay outside the gene matches. The CDR3 has 15 amino acids. Germline V gene sequence: CDR1 MDHEN, CDR2 SYDVKM. CDR3 sequence: CASSTAGTANTEAFF. The DNA of the CDR3 is TGTGCCAGCAGCACCGCGGGGACAGCAAACACTGAAGCTTTCTTT.

The V call is TRBV28, the J call TRBJ1-2; no clear D. The germline CDR1 and CDR2 sequences are MDHEN and SYDVKM. The germline V and J ends were trimmed by 3 bases and 7 bases, with 12 bases remaining between them. This CDR3 spans 13 amino acids. CDR3 in amino acids: CASSLSLSGGYTF. In DNA form, the CDR3 reads TGTGCCAGCAGTTTGAGCTTGTCTGGTGGCTACACCTTC.

This clone was counted a few times. The V call is TRBV2, the J call TRBJ2-2; 7 bases are a match to TRBD2. V gave up 4 bases and J gave up 5 bases; unmatched junction bases: 7. Germline V CDR1 and CDR2: SNHLY, FYNNEI. The CDR3 is 15 amino acids. CDR3 sequence: CASSGREPRTGELFF. The CDR3 DNA reads as TGTGCCAGCAGTGGGCGGGAGCCGAGGACCGGGGAGCTGTTTTTT.

This chain uses TRBV27 with TRBJ1-5; no clear D. V was clipped by 6 bases and J by 5 bases, with 11 bases between them. The CDR3 covers 13 residues. The V gene's germline CDR1 is MNHEY and CDR2 SMNVEV (reference sequence). The CDR3 sequence: CASSADTYQPQHF. CDR3 sequence (DNA): TGTGCCAGCAGCGCCGACACCTATCAGCCCCAGCATTTT.

V is TRBV12-3 or TRBV12-4 and J is TRBJ1-2, with TRBD1 identical over 7 bases. V lost 6 bases, J lost 6 bases, and 7 bases stayed unmatched. The CDR3 has 13 amino acids. CDR3: CASRLQGLDGYTF. The CDR3 DNA follows: TGTGCCAGCAGGTTACAGGGGTTGGATGGCTACACCTTC.

This chain connects TRBV10-3 to TRBJ1-1, with a possible D match to TRBD1 (5 bases). Germline V gene data show CDR1 as ENHRY and CDR2 as SYGVKD. CDR3 length: 13 amino acids. The germline V and J ends were trimmed by 6 bases and 2 bases, with 10 bases remaining between them. The CDR3 loop reads CAIRSQGNTEAFF. The CDR3 DNA reads as TGTGCCATCAGGTCTCAGGGAAACACTGAAGCTTTCTTT.

Only one count was recorded for this clone. This chain links TRBV18 with TRBJ1-2; unclear D gene. CDR1 and CDR2 (germline): KGHSH, LQKENI. Trimming took off 3 bases at V and 3 bases at J, with 14 bases between the two ends. The CDR3 runs to 15 residues. CDR3 region: CASSPSPREDYGYTF. In DNA form, the CDR3 reads TGTGCCAGCTCACCCTCGCCCCGGGAGGACTATGGCTACACCTTC. The whole variable domain, remainder taken from reference TRBV18 and TRBJ1-2, is NAGVMQNPRHLVRRRGQEARLRCSPMKGHSHVYWYRQLPEEGLKFMVYLQKENIIDESGMPKERFSAEFPKEGPSILRIQQVVRGDSAAYFCASSPSPREDYGYTFGSGTRLTVV.